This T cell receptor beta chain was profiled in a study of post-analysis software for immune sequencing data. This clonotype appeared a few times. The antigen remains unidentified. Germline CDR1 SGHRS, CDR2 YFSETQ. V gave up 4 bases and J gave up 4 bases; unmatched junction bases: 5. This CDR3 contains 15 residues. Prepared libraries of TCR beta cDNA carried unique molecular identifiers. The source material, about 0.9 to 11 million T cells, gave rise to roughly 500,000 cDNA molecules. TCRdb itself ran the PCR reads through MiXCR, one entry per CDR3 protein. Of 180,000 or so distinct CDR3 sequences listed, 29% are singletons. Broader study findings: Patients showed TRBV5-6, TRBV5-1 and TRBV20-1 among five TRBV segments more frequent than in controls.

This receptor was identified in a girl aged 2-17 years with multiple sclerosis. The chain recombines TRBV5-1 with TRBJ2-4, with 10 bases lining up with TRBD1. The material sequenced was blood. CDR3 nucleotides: TGCGCCAGCAGCCCGGACAGGGGGGGGAAAAACATTCAGTACTTC. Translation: CASSPDRGGKNIQYF. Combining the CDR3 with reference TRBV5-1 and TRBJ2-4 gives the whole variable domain KAGVTQTPRYLIKTRGQQVTLSCSPISGHRSVSWYQQTPGQGLQFLFEYFSETQRNKGNFPGRFSGRQFSNSRSEMNVSTLELGDSALYLCASSPDRGGKNIQYFGAGTRLSVL.